Listed below are T cell receptor beta chains from one sample, sequenced in a study of T cell clusters in autoimmune cytopenias. TCRdb derives one entry per CDR3 protein from the multiplex PCR reads, leaving out DNA. Recorded for this sample: some 5,400 distinct CDR3 sequences. This sample was shared with a second study, whose subject was T cell repertoires in aging, cancer and after chemotherapy.

The material sequenced was peripheral blood. The receptor set was obtained from a human donor in good health. CDR3s include the opening cysteine and the closing phenylalanine or tryptophan. Clone sizes are given selectively: once, few, many, or a class where the clone is expanded.

clone size	V gene	J gene	CDR3 protein
medium-sized	TRBV30	TRBJ1-4	CAWSAVRPEKLFF
medium-sized	TRBV19	TRBJ1-1	CASRGGTGSSEAFF
.	TRBV6-5	TRBJ1-6	CASQIQGGSYNSPLHF
medium-sized	TRBV6-5	TRBJ1-1	CASSPKRDRGMKAFF
.	TRBV20-1	TRBJ1-6	CSARGTGVNSPLHF
.	TRBV7-6	TRBJ1-4	CASSLYGGSNEKLFF
medium-sized	TRBV5-1	TRBJ1-3	CASSLEGISSGNTIYF
.	TRBV27	TRBJ2-3	CASSFGKPRDTQYF
medium-sized	TRBV5-1	TRBJ2-2	CASSLGASGNTGELFF
medium-sized	TRBV15	TRBJ1-2	CATSRTGESYGYTF
medium-sized	TRBV19	TRBJ1-5	CASSISDSSNQPQHF
.	TRBV28	TRBJ1-2	CASSQDSPPYGYTF
medium-sized	TRBV6-5	TRBJ2-4	CASRPSLAKNIQYF
medium-sized	TRBV6-5	TRBJ2-1	CASSYSRADNEQFF
.	TRBV28	TRBJ2-3	CASSGSGSTDTQYF
medium-sized	TRBV28	TRBJ2-3	CASRPGLAGGGSTDTQYF
.	TRBV7-2	TRBJ1-1	CASSLNRIFEAFF
.	TRBV7-6	TRBJ2-1	CASSPSPSSYNEQFF
.	TRBV5-6	TRBJ2-5	CASSLLGLAGARETQYF
medium-sized	TRBV18	TRBJ1-2	CASSPDGEGGGYTF
medium-sized	TRBV24-1	TRBJ1-2	CATSDHATENYGYTF
medium-sized	TRBV18	TRBJ1-5	CASSPNRGTNQPQHF